A single sample is the source of the 9 T cell receptor beta chains below, sequenced in a study of tumor-infiltrating lymphocytes in localized non-small cell lung cancer. Sequencing used immunoSEQ multiplex PCR; TCRdb keeps in-frame clones, though not all of them. The table shows fewer than 3,500 clones, with about 47% occurring only once. Sequencing used uninvolved lung tissue not adjacent to the tumor. All receptors derive from a human donor with non-small cell lung cancer.

The chain uses TRBV11-2 and TRBJ2-7; 7 bases fit TRBD1. The V and J ends lost 6 bases and 9 bases, in that order; junction bases with no gene match: 11. The germline gives CDR1 SGHAT, CDR2 FQNNGV. This CDR3 is 13 amino acids long. The CDR3 region has the DNA TGTGCCAGCAGGCCGAACCGGGACAGACCGCAGTACGTC. It yields the protein CASRPNRDRPQYV.

This clone was counted a single time. The rearrangement uses TRBV6-5 and TRBJ2-7; D unresolved. V gave up 8 bases and J gave up 5 bases, with 10 bases separating them. The germline CDR1 and CDR2 sequences are MNHEY and SVGAGI. This CDR3 has 11 residues. CDR3 DNA sequence: TGTGCCAGCCGGGTAGGAGACGAGCAGTACTTC. Protein: CASRVGDEQYF.

The chain employs TRBV19 and TRBJ2-5, with D hard to call. This CDR3 region has 17 residues. Germline loops: CDR1 LNHDA, CDR2 SQIVND (reference sequence). Between the trimmed V and J ends, which lost 2 bases and 0 bases, there was a span of 16 bases. The CDR3 region is CASSISSSKRYQETQYF. CDR3 bases: TGTGCCAGTAGTATAAGTTCAAGTAAAAGGTACCAAGAGACCCAGTACTTC. Drawing the rest from reference TRBV19 and TRBJ2-5, the complete variable domain is DGGITQSPKYLFRKEGQNVTLSCEQNLNHDAMYWYRQDPGQGLRLIYYSQIVNDFQKGDIAEGYSVSREKKESFPLTVTSAQKNPTAFYLCASSISSSKRYQETQYFGPGTRLLVL.

The chain has TRBV6-6 and TRBJ1-6; 7 bases are a match to TRBD1. The CDR3 has 15 residues. Germline values: CDR1 MNHNY, CDR2 SVGAGI (reference sequence). V lost 4 bases to trimming and J lost 7 bases; unmatched junction nucleotides: 7. CDR3 in amino acids: CASSSSGQPNSPLHF. CDR3 nucleotide sequence: TGTGCCAGCAGTTCCTCGGGACAGCCGAATTCACCCCTCCACTTT.

This clone is deemed medium-sized. The chain is built from TRBV7-8 and TRBJ2-5, with D possibly being TRBD2 (5 bases). Trimming cost V 6 bases and J 0 bases, with 14 bases left between them. Germline V gives CDR1 SGHVS, CDR2 FQNEAQ. CDR3 size: 15 residues. The CDR3 nucleotides are TGTGCCAGCAGGGAGCGGATACGGGACCAAGAGACCCAGTACTTC. Its translation: CASRERIRDQETQYF.

The J gene is TRBJ2-3, the V gene TRBV29-1; 8 bases fit TRBD2. Per germline, CDR1 SQVTM and CDR2 ANQGSEA. The trim removed 6 bases at V and 0 bases at J, leaving 8 bases unmatched. The CDR3 is 15 amino acids. Written as DNA, the CDR3 is TGCAGCGTGTCTAGACTAGCGCCCAGCACAGATACGCAGTATTTT. This encodes CSVSRLAPSTDTQYF.

V and J are TRBV11-3 and TRBJ2-7; D remains ambiguous. The CDR3 length is 15 residues. CDR1 and CDR2 (germline): SGHNT, YENEEA. V gave up 0 bases and J gave up 3 bases, with 12 bases separating them. The CDR3 DNA sequence: TGTGCCAGCAGCTTAGACCAGAACCCGCTCTACGAGCAGTACTTC. It is translated as CASSLDQNPLYEQYF.

This clone was detected only a few times. The chain employs TRBV7-9 and TRBJ1-4; D gene uncertain. The length of the CDR3 is 16 residues. Trimming removed 4 bases at V and 6 bases at J, with 18 bases between. Germline CDR1 is SEHNR and CDR2 is FQNEAQ (reference sequence). The CDR3 loop reads CASSSNPRRQHEKLFF. For the CDR3, the DNA is TGTGCCAGCAGCTCAAACCCTCGGCGGCAGCATGAAAAACTGTTTTTT.

The CDR3 protein is CASSPDPGSTQTQYF. In DNA, the CDR3 is TGCGCCAGCAGCCCGGATCCAGGGAGTACCCAGACCCAGTACTTC. This rearrangement joins TRBV4-1 to TRBJ2-5; D may correspond to TRBD1 or TRBD2 (5 bases each). Germline loops: CDR1 MGHRA, CDR2 YSYEKL. CDR3 length: 15 amino acids. V was clipped by 4 bases and J by 6 bases, with 18 bases between them.